These T cell receptor beta chains were read from a single sample in a study of cytomegalovirus exposure and HLA in healthy donors. The data were produced by immunoSEQ multiplex PCR, yet TCRdb's version contains in-frame clones alone and is incomplete. The repertoire holds tens of thousands of clones, roughly 64% seen once, with 7.6% in the top ten. What was sequenced was PBMCs. The receptors were sampled from a man between 40 and 49 years old in good health and CMV-seropositive. CDR3s include the opening cysteine and the closing phenylalanine or tryptophan. Fields, in order: D gene, J gene, V gene, clone size, CDR3 length, CDR3 protein, CDR3 DNA. The D gene is left open where the match is weak. The size field is filled for only some rows; it gives once, few, many or a size class.

d_gene: -; j_gene: TRBJ1-2; v_gene: TRBV5-4; abundance: -; len: 15; CDR3aa: CASSIEPSTPYGYTF; CDR3nt: TGTGCCAGCAGCATAGAACCAAGTACTCCCTATGGCTACACCTTC
d_gene: TRBD1; j_gene: TRBJ2-3; v_gene: TRBV6-6; abundance: -; len: 14; CDR3aa: CASTLTGATDTQYF; CDR3nt: TGTGCCAGCACCCTAACAGGGGCCACAGATACGCAGTATTTT
d_gene: -; j_gene: TRBJ1-2; v_gene: TRBV6-5; abundance: -; len: 15; CDR3aa: CASSRLPDSNYGYTF; CDR3nt: TGTGCCAGCAGCCGGCTTCCCGACTCTAACTATGGCTACACCTTC
d_gene: TRBD2; j_gene: TRBJ2-1; v_gene: TRBV5-1; abundance: -; len: 17; CDR3aa: CASSPDPGLAGDHEQFF; CDR3nt: TGCGCCAGCAGTCCAGATCCGGGACTAGCGGGAGATCATGAGCAGTTCTTC
d_gene: -; j_gene: TRBJ1-5; v_gene: TRBV6-1; abundance: few; len: 15; CDR3aa: CASSRIGGSNQPQHF; CDR3nt: TGTGCCAGCAGCCGAATAGGGGGAAGCAATCAGCCCCAGCATTTT
d_gene: TRBD1; j_gene: TRBJ1-4; v_gene: TRBV5-6; abundance: -; len: 14; CDR3aa: CASSLGQGSEKLFF; CDR3nt: TGTGCCAGCAGCCTGGGACAGGGATCCGAAAAACTGTTTTTT
d_gene: -; j_gene: TRBJ2-2; v_gene: TRBV29-1; abundance: -; len: 15; CDR3aa: CSGGGGGSNTGELFF; CDR3nt: TGCAGCGGTGGGGGAGGGGGATCGAACACCGGGGAGCTGTTTTTT
d_gene: -; j_gene: TRBJ2-7; v_gene: TRBV5-8; abundance: few; len: 14; CDR3aa: CASSFLGTSYEQYF; CDR3nt: TGTGCCAGCAGCTTTCTAGGAACTTCCTACGAGCAGTACTTC
d_gene: -; j_gene: TRBJ1-5; v_gene: TRBV5-1; abundance: -; len: 15; CDR3aa: CASSDVGGEGQPQHF; CDR3nt: TGCGCCAGCAGCGACGTCGGGGGTGAAGGTCAGCCCCAGCATTTT
d_gene: -; j_gene: TRBJ2-2; v_gene: TRBV19; abundance: -; len: 16; CDR3aa: CASSEKGGTNTGELFF; CDR3nt: TGTGCCAGTAGTGAAAAAGGGGGAACGAACACCGGGGAGCTGTTTTTT
d_gene: -; j_gene: TRBJ2-1; v_gene: TRBV11-2; abundance: -; len: 18; CDR3aa: CASSSTSQLRSSCNEQFF; CDR3nt: TGTGCCAGCAGCTCAACCTCCCAACTACGGAGCTCCTGCAATGAGCAGTTCTTC
d_gene: -; j_gene: TRBJ2-1; v_gene: TRBV21-1; abundance: few; len: 14; CDR3aa: CASSKAREDNEQFF; CDR3nt: TGTGCCAGCAGCAAAGCGCGAGAGGACAATGAGCAGTTCTTC
d_gene: TRBD2; j_gene: TRBJ2-2; v_gene: TRBV5-1; abundance: -; len: 16; CDR3aa: CASSLSGTRNTGELFF; CDR3nt: TGCGCCAGCAGCCTGTCCGGGACTAGAAACACCGGGGAGCTGTTTTTT
d_gene: TRBD2; j_gene: TRBJ2-2; v_gene: TRBV27; abundance: -; len: 16; CDR3aa: CASRRGTSGIPGELFF; CDR3nt: TGTGCCAGCAGGCGGGGGACTAGCGGGATCCCCGGGGAGCTGTTTTTT
d_gene: -; j_gene: TRBJ2-2; v_gene: TRBV29-1; abundance: -; len: 14; CDR3aa: CSGQQQSGTGELFF; CDR3nt: TGCAGCGGCCAACAACAATCGGGCACCGGGGAGCTGTTTTTT
d_gene: -; j_gene: TRBJ2-2; v_gene: TRBV6-1; abundance: -; len: 16; CDR3aa: CASSEVARPGTGELFF; CDR3nt: TGTGCCAGCAGTGAAGTAGCTCGCCCGGGGACCGGGGAGCTGTTTTTT
d_gene: TRBD1; j_gene: TRBJ2-5; v_gene: TRBV29-1; abundance: -; len: 12; CDR3aa: CSLRQGAETQYF; CDR3nt: TGCAGCTTAAGACAGGGCGCAGAGACCCAGTACTTC
d_gene: -; j_gene: TRBJ1-6; v_gene: TRBV28; abundance: few; len: 15; CDR3aa: CASSLTDPWNSPLHF; CDR3nt: TGTGCCAGCAGTCTGACAGACCCCTGGAATTCACCCCTCCACTTT
d_gene: TRBD1; j_gene: TRBJ1-4; v_gene: TRBV6-5; abundance: -; len: 14; CDR3aa: CASRGQGWEEKLFF; CDR3nt: TGTGCCAGCAGGGGACAGGGTTGGGAAGAAAAACTGTTTTTT
d_gene: -; j_gene: TRBJ1-5; v_gene: TRBV7-2; abundance: -; len: 15; CDR3aa: CASSSAGASNQPQHF; CDR3nt: TGTGCCAGCAGCTCGGCGGGGGCCAGCAATCAGCCCCAGCATTTT
d_gene: -; j_gene: TRBJ2-7; v_gene: TRBV9; abundance: once; len: 14; CDR3aa: CASSGWANDREQYF; CDR3nt: TGTGCCAGCAGCGGGTGGGCCAATGATCGCGAGCAGTACTTC
d_gene: -; j_gene: TRBJ2-5; v_gene: TRBV7-3; abundance: -; len: 15; CDR3aa: CASSRSAGGQETQYF; CDR3nt: TGTGCCAGCAGCCGATCCGCCGGGGGTCAAGAGACCCAGTACTTC
d_gene: -; j_gene: TRBJ1-2; v_gene: TRBV19; abundance: -; len: 15; CDR3aa: CASSIGLPLNYGYTF; CDR3nt: TGTGCCAGTAGTATCGGACTACCCTTAAACTATGGCTACACCTTC
d_gene: -; j_gene: TRBJ2-1; v_gene: TRBV9; abundance: once; len: 15; CDR3aa: CASSVEWETYNEQFF; CDR3nt: TGTGCCAGCAGCGTAGAGTGGGAGACCTACAATGAGCAGTTCTTC
d_gene: -; j_gene: TRBJ2-4; v_gene: TRBV2; abundance: -; len: 15; CDR3aa: CASSDELGAKNIQYF; CDR3nt: TGTGCCAGCAGTGACGAACTCGGGGCCAAAAACATTCAGTACTTC
d_gene: -; j_gene: TRBJ2-1; v_gene: TRBV2; abundance: few; len: 15; CDR3aa: CASSSQGIRYNEQFF; CDR3nt: TGTGCCAGCAGTAGTCAGGGGATCCGTTACAATGAGCAGTTCTTC
d_gene: -; j_gene: TRBJ1-1; v_gene: TRBV10-3; abundance: -; len: 13; CDR3aa: CAITKGDGTEAFF; CDR3nt: TGTGCCATCACGAAGGGGGACGGCACTGAAGCTTTCTTT
d_gene: TRBD1; j_gene: TRBJ1-1; v_gene: TRBV27; abundance: -; len: 14; CDR3aa: CASSGDRGPLEAFF; CDR3nt: TGTGCCAGCAGTGGGGACAGGGGGCCCCTGGAAGCTTTCTTT
d_gene: TRBD1; j_gene: TRBJ1-1; v_gene: TRBV4-1; abundance: -; len: 14; CDR3aa: CASSQAQGSTEAFF; CDR3nt: TGCGCCAGCAGCCAAGCACAGGGGAGCACTGAAGCTTTCTTT
d_gene: -; j_gene: TRBJ2-7; v_gene: TRBV10-3; abundance: -; len: 12; CDR3aa: CAISESGLAQYF; CDR3nt: TGTGCCATCAGTGAGTCGGGACTTGCGCAGTACTTC
d_gene: TRBD1; j_gene: TRBJ1-2; v_gene: TRBV30; abundance: -; len: 13; CDR3aa: CAWSSSTGGGYTF; CDR3nt: TGTGCCTGGAGTAGCTCGACAGGGGGCGGCTACACCTTC
d_gene: TRBD2; j_gene: TRBJ2-7; v_gene: TRBV4-2; abundance: -; len: 15; CDR3aa: CASSQVAGGPGEQYF; CDR3nt: TGTGCCAGCAGCCAAGTGGCGGGAGGGCCGGGCGAGCAGTACTTC
d_gene: -; j_gene: TRBJ2-1; v_gene: TRBV29-1; abundance: few; len: 13; CDR3aa: CSVALRGANEQFF; CDR3nt: TGCAGCGTGGCCCTAAGGGGTGCCAATGAGCAGTTCTTC
d_gene: -; j_gene: TRBJ1-5; v_gene: TRBV30; abundance: few; len: 13; CDR3aa: CAWSARGNQPQHF; CDR3nt: TGTGCCTGGAGCGCCAGGGGAAATCAGCCCCAGCATTTT
d_gene: -; j_gene: TRBJ1-4; v_gene: TRBV6-1; abundance: -; len: 17; CDR3aa: CASSERFGGRANEKLFF; CDR3nt: TGTGCCAGCAGTGAAAGGTTCGGGGGACGGGCAAATGAAAAACTGTTTTTT
d_gene: -; j_gene: TRBJ1-2; v_gene: TRBV14; abundance: -; len: 15; CDR3aa: CASSQVEGVVYGYTF; CDR3nt: TGTGCCAGCAGCCAAGTTGAGGGAGTAGTCTATGGCTACACCTTC
d_gene: -; j_gene: TRBJ2-7; v_gene: TRBV25-1; abundance: few; len: 11; CDR3aa: CASRGSYEQYF; CDR3nt: TGTGCCAGCAGGGGGAGTTACGAGCAGTACTTC
d_gene: TRBD2; j_gene: TRBJ2-1; v_gene: TRBV11-2; abundance: few; len: 16; CDR3aa: CASSPGTSGGVNEQFF; CDR3nt: TGTGCCAGCAGCCCCGGAACTAGCGGGGGGGTCAATGAGCAGTTCTTC
d_gene: -; j_gene: TRBJ2-1; v_gene: TRBV7-3; abundance: few; len: 15; CDR3aa: CASSGGFSSYNEQFF; CDR3nt: TGTGCCAGCTCTGGGGGGTTCAGCTCCTACAATGAGCAGTTCTTC
d_gene: TRBD1; j_gene: TRBJ1-5; v_gene: TRBV10-2; abundance: -; len: 13; CDR3aa: CASRTGSGQPQHF; CDR3nt: TGCGCCAGTCGGACAGGGAGTGGTCAGCCCCAGCATTTT
d_gene: -; j_gene: TRBJ2-7; v_gene: TRBV10-3; abundance: -; len: 14; CDR3aa: CAAESGRSSYEQYF; CDR3nt: TGTGCCGCCGAGAGCGGAAGGAGCTCCTACGAGCAGTACTTC
d_gene: -; j_gene: TRBJ1-1; v_gene: TRBV7-2; abundance: -; len: 16; CDR3aa: CASSFWKAGPSTEAFF; CDR3nt: TGTGCCAGCAGCTTTTGGAAGGCGGGCCCGAGCACTGAAGCTTTCTTT
d_gene: -; j_gene: TRBJ2-7; v_gene: TRBV30; abundance: -; len: 11; CDR3aa: CAWSGAYEQYF; CDR3nt: TGTGCCTGGAGCGGAGCTTACGAGCAGTACTTC
d_gene: TRBD1; j_gene: TRBJ1-2; v_gene: TRBV4-1; abundance: -; len: 16; CDR3aa: CASSQTGTGTNYGYTF; CDR3nt: TGCGCCAGCAGCCAGACCGGGACAGGGACAAACTATGGCTACACCTTC
d_gene: -; j_gene: TRBJ1-5; v_gene: TRBV29-1; abundance: -; len: 13; CDR3aa: CSVEAGADQPQHF; CDR3nt: TGCAGCGTGGAAGCAGGGGCCGATCAGCCCCAGCATTTT
d_gene: -; j_gene: TRBJ2-1; v_gene: TRBV29-1; abundance: -; len: 14; CDR3aa: CSVAQGNYYNEQFF; CDR3nt: TGCAGCGTTGCCCAGGGGAACTACTACAATGAGCAGTTCTTC
d_gene: -; j_gene: TRBJ1-1; v_gene: TRBV5-1; abundance: few; len: 13; CDR3aa: CASSLDGGTEAFF; CDR3nt: TGCGCCAGCAGCTTGGATGGGGGGACTGAAGCTTTCTTT
d_gene: -; j_gene: TRBJ1-6; v_gene: TRBV14; abundance: -; len: 15; CDR3aa: CASSPPGHINSPLHF; CDR3nt: TGTGCCAGCAGCCCTCCGGGACATATTAATTCACCCCTCCACTTT